The 27 T cell receptor beta chains below come from one sample, sequenced in a study of control samples from healthy donors and cancer patients. Only in-frame clones appear in the TCRdb table, and some are missing; sequencing was by immunoSEQ multiplex PCR. Among more than 95,000 clones listed, 85% to 95% were seen once. The specimen was blood. These receptors all come from a man aged 18 to 29 in good health.

This chain connects TRBV9 to TRBJ2-2, with 9 bases that match TRBD2. The CDR3 extends over 15 amino acids. Germline CDR1 is SGDLS and CDR2 is YYNGEE. With V trimmed by 6 bases and J by 5 bases, 8 bases remained unmatched. The CDR3 reads CASMGGRARTGELFF. As DNA, the CDR3 is TGTGCCAGCATGGGCGGGAGGGCCAGAACCGGGGAGCTGTTTTTT.

This clone was observed a single time. The chain links TRBV7-6 to TRBJ2-2; 9 positions agree with TRBD1. The ends lost 2 bases at V and 0 bases at J; junction bases unmatched: 13. Germline V gives CDR1 SGHVS, CDR2 FNYEAQ. The CDR3 spans 20 residues. Here the CDR3 DNA reads TGTGCCAGCAGCTTATTTCGTGGGACAGGGACTACCGCGAACACCGGGGAGCTGTTTTTT. Translating it yields CASSLFRGTGTTANTGELFF.

This chain joins TRBV7-3 and TRBJ2-1; TRBD2 matches 16 bases. The germline V gene has CDR1 SGHTA and CDR2 FQGTGA. The CDR3 consists of 17 residues. V was clipped by 5 bases and J by 3 bases; unmatched bases: 4. For the CDR3, the DNA is TGTGCCAGCAGCCCGGGGACTAGCGGGAGGGTCTACAATGAGCAGTTCTTC. Encoded protein: CASSPGTSGRVYNEQFF.

V and J are TRBV19 and TRBJ2-1; no definite D call. Trimming shortened V by 4 bases and J by 14 bases, and 15 bases separated the two germline ends. The CDR3 length is 12 residues. Germline CDR1 LNHDA, CDR2 SQIVND (reference sequence). CDR3 nucleotide sequence: TGTGCCAGTAGTACTCCCCCAAGGCGTAAGTTCTTC. It encodes CASSTPPRRKFF.

J is TRBJ1-2 and V is TRBV6-1; weak D call: TRBD1 (6 bases). The germline CDR1 and CDR2 sequences are MNHNS and SASEGT. V dropped 2 bases and J dropped 4 bases, with 23 bases sitting between them. There are 18 residues in the CDR3. The CDR3 sequence: CASSESTPGGRWAYGYTF. In DNA, the CDR3 is TGTGCCAGCAGTGAATCCACCCCGGGGGGGCGATGGGCCTATGGCTACACCTTC.

This chain's CDR3 is CASSLAPGLTGNTIYF. Here the CDR3 DNA reads TGTGCCAGCAGCTTAGCGCCGGGGCTGACTGGAAACACCATATATTTT. The chain combines TRBV7-6 with TRBJ1-3, with a weak D call TRBD1 (5 bases). V was shortened by 0 bases and J by 2 bases, with 11 bases between the two germline ends. The CDR3 is made up of 16 amino acids. Germline loops: CDR1 SGHVS, CDR2 FNYEAQ.

This clone appeared a single time. This rearrangement joins TRBV7-6 to TRBJ2-5; D is tentatively TRBD1 or TRBD2 (5 bases each). Germline CDR1 SGHVS, CDR2 FNYEAQ. CDR3 length: 15 residues. The germline V and J ends were trimmed by 5 bases and 1 base, with 14 bases remaining between them. The CDR3 region has the DNA TGTGCCAGCAGCAATACCCCGGGGACCCAAGAGACCCAGTACTTC. Its protein product is CASSNTPGTQETQYF.

V and J are TRBV11-2 and TRBJ2-2; D is ambiguous. The CDR3 is 13 residues long. Trimming took 0 bases from V and 9 from J, leaving 8 bases between them. Germline V gene sequence: CDR1 SGHAT, CDR2 FQNNGV. The CDR3 protein is CASSLDRARELFF. The CDR3 coding sequence is TGTGCCAGCAGCTTAGATAGGGCCAGGGAGCTGTTTTTT.

This clone was detected only once. V is TRBV15 and J is TRBJ1-3, with D unclear. V was clipped by 0 bases and J by 4 bases, with 10 bases between them. The germline V gene encodes CDR1 LNHNV and CDR2 YYDKDF (reference sequence). This CDR3 contains 15 residues. The DNA of the CDR3 is TGTGCCACCAGCAGAGATCTCGGGTCGGGAAACACCATATATTTT. Translation gives CATSRDLGSGNTIYF. Filled out from reference TRBV15 and TRBJ1-3, the complete variable domain reads DAMVIQNPRYQVTQFGKPVTLSCSQTLNHNVMYWYQQKSSQAPKLLFHYYDKDFNNEADTPDNFQSRRPNTSFCFLDIRSPGLGDTAMYLCATSRDLGSGNTIYFGEGSWLTVV.

The chain couples TRBV4-1 to TRBJ1-5, with D possibly being TRBD1 (5 bases). The CDR3 sequence is 14 residues long. Between the trimmed V and J ends, which lost 4 bases and 4 bases, there was a span of 11 bases. Per germline, CDR1 MGHRA and CDR2 YSYEKL. The CDR3: CASSPQGGNQPQHF. The CDR3 DNA follows: TGCGCCAGCAGCCCTCAGGGCGGGAATCAGCCCCAGCATTTT.

Worth noting for this clone: One junction end disagrees with the germline gene, perhaps due to a read error. The genes are TRBV2 and TRBJ1-2; D is unclear. The CDR3 covers 14 residues. The V gene's germline CDR1 is SNHLY and CDR2 FYNNEI. The CDR3: CASSDRQSFYSYTF. CDR3 DNA sequence: TGTGCCAGCAGTGACAGACAATCGTTCTATAGCTACACCTTC.

V gene TRBV19 combines with J gene TRBJ1-6; D uncertain. In germline, CDR1 is LNHDA, CDR2 SQIVND (reference sequence). Trimming shortened V by 5 bases and J by 0 bases, and 8 bases separated the two germline ends. The CDR3 runs to 15 residues. The CDR3 loop is CASSGRISYNSPLHF. Here the CDR3 DNA reads TGTGCCAGTAGTGGCAGAATCTCCTATAATTCACCCCTCCACTTT. Supplemented by reference TRBV19 and TRBJ1-6, the full variable domain reads DGGITQSPKYLFRKEGQNVTLSCEQNLNHDAMYWYRQDPGQGLRLIYYSQIVNDFQKGDIAEGYSVSREKKESFPLTVTSAQKNPTAFYLCASSGRISYNSPLHFGNGTRLTVT.

V gene TRBV28 combines with J gene TRBJ1-1, with no clear D. V lost 5 bases and J lost 6, with 19 bases in between. CDR1 and CDR2 (germline): MDHEN, SYDVKM. This CDR3 spans 15 amino acids. CDR3 residues: CASSLGREGRAEAFF. CDR3 nucleotide sequence: TGTGCCAGCAGTCTAGGGCGGGAGGGAAGGGCTGAAGCTTTCTTT.

This chain connects TRBV10-2 to TRBJ2-7; maybe TRBD1 (5 bases). V dropped 6 bases and J dropped 0 bases, with 9 bases sitting between them. CDR3 length equals 13 residues. CDR1 is WSHSY and CDR2 is SAAADI in the germline V gene. In DNA form, the CDR3 reads TGCGCCAGCAGATCCAGGGACTCCTACGAGCAGTACTTC. This sequence encodes CASRSRDSYEQYF.

The J gene is TRBJ1-4, the V gene TRBV3-1 (or the pseudogene TRBV3-2), with D unclear. CDR1 is LGHDT and CDR2 is YNNKEL in the germline V gene (reference sequence). V dropped 5 bases and J dropped 0 bases, with 13 bases sitting between them. The CDR3 extends over 16 amino acids. Written as DNA, the CDR3 is TGTGCCAGCAGCAACTACCGTAGAACAACTAATGAAAAACTGTTTTTT. Residues: CASSNYRRTTNEKLFF.

The chain employs TRBV29-1 and TRBJ1-3; D remains ambiguous. The germline V gene has CDR1 SQVTM and CDR2 ANQGSEA. This CDR3 spans 11 amino acids. The V end lost 7 bases, the J end lost 0 bases, and 4 bases lay between the germline ends. CDR3 loop: CSADSGNTIYF. The CDR3 nucleotides read TGCAGCGCCGACTCTGGAAACACCATATATTTT.

This sequence joins TRBV29-1 and TRBJ1-1, with D perhaps matching TRBD1 (6 bases). CDR1 SQVTM and CDR2 ANQGSEA come from the germline V gene. CDR3 length equals 12 residues. Trimming took off 8 bases at V and 3 bases at J, with 13 bases between the two ends. CDR3 amino acids: CSSGETYTEAFF. CDR3 DNA: TGCAGCTCAGGGGAAACCTACACTGAAGCTTTCTTT.

The rearrangement uses TRBV19 and TRBJ1-3; TRBD1 matches at 7 bases. From germline, CDR1 is LNHDA and CDR2 SQIVND (reference sequence). Germline trimming cut 8 bases from V and 0 bases from J; bases unmatched to any gene: 7. This CDR3 is built from 15 residues. In DNA form, the CDR3 reads TGTGCCAGTGTTACAGGGGACAGCTCTGGAAACACCATATATTTT. Translating gives CASVTGDSSGNTIYF.

The V gene is TRBV15, the J gene TRBJ1-5; 7 bases fit TRBD1. CDR1 and CDR2 (germline): LNHNV, YYDKDF (reference sequence). The V segment lost 3 bases and the J segment 3 bases; nucleotides outside the gene matches: 2. The CDR3 has 14 amino acids. CDR3 amino acids: CATSRGQTNQPQHF. The CDR3 DNA reads TGTGCCACCAGCAGGGGACAGACCAATCAGCCCCAGCATTTT.

V usage is TRBV7-8 and J usage is TRBJ1-5; 8 bases fit TRBD1. This CDR3 region has 14 residues. The junction had 3 bases not matched to a gene; V was cut back by 2 bases and J by 6 bases. Looked up from germline, CDR1 is SGHVS and CDR2 is FQNEAQ. This CDR3 reads CASSLQGASQPQHF. CDR3 bases: TGTGCCAGCAGCTTACAGGGGGCTAGTCAGCCCCAGCATTTT. Supplemented by reference TRBV7-8 and TRBJ1-5, the full variable domain reads GAGVSQSPRYKVAKRGQDVALRCDPISGHVSLFWYQQALGQGPEFLTYFQNEAQLDKSGLPSDRFFAERPEGSVSTLKIQRTQQEDSAVYLCASSLQGASQPQHFGDGTRLSIL.

V usage is TRBV14 and J usage is TRBJ1-3; possibly TRBD1 for D (5 bases). The CDR3 consists of 20 residues. Trimming removed 1 base from V and 0 bases from J, with 22 bases in between. Germline values: CDR1 SGHDN, CDR2 FVKESK. This chain's CDR3 is CASSQVIPEAVRASGNTIYF. The CDR3 coding sequence is TGTGCCAGCAGCCAAGTGATACCTGAGGCGGTCAGGGCCTCTGGAAACACCATATATTTT.

The chain employs TRBV12-5 and TRBJ2-1; 11 nucleotides agree with TRBD2. Trimming at V came to 1 base and at J to 7 bases, leaving 6 bases not matched to a gene. The CDR3 is 16 amino acids. Germline CDR1 reads LGHNT; CDR2 reads FRNRAP. CDR3: CASGLEGLAAQNEQFF. Here the CDR3 DNA reads TGTGCTAGTGGTTTGGAGGGACTAGCGGCCCAAAATGAGCAGTTCTTC.

The genes are TRBV18 and TRBJ2-5, with D tentatively TRBD1 or TRBD2 (6 bases each). The germline V and J ends were trimmed by 3 bases and 5 bases, with 13 bases remaining between them. The CDR3 has 14 amino acids. CDR1 is KGHSH, CDR2 LQKENI, per germline. The CDR3 is CASSPRGGGETQYF. The CDR3 DNA reads TGTGCCAGCTCACCCCGAGGAGGGGGGGAGACCCAGTACTTC.

CDR3 loop: CASSEGRNTEAFF. The CDR3 bases are TGTGCCAGCAGCGAGGGCAGAAACACTGAAGCTTTCTTT. The chain has TRBV2 and TRBJ1-1; D gene unclear. V gave up 6 bases and J gave up 2 bases, with 10 bases separating them. Germline CDR1 reads SNHLY; CDR2 reads FYNNEI. The CDR3 totals 13 residues.

CDR3: CASSWSPGQNEKLFF. CDR3 bases: TGTGCCAGCAGTTGGTCGCCGGGGCAAAATGAAAAACTGTTTTTT. The chain joins TRBV11-2 to TRBJ1-4; D may be TRBD1 (5 bases). V gave up 6 bases and J gave up 5 bases, with 16 bases separating them. This CDR3 region has 15 residues. Germline CDR1 is SGHAT and CDR2 is FQNNGV.

This clone was found once. The CDR3, as DNA: TGCAGCGTTGAAATATTTGGACAGACGAACACTGAAGCTTTCTTT. Translating gives CSVEIFGQTNTEAFF. The J gene is TRBJ1-1, the V gene TRBV29-1, with a tentative D call TRBD1 (6 bases). V gave up 2 bases and J gave up 1 base, with 14 bases separating them. Germline CDR1 is SQVTM and CDR2 is ANQGSEA. CDR3 length: 15 amino acids.

The V gene is TRBV6-4, the J gene TRBJ2-2, with D possibly being TRBD1 (6 bases). V lost 4 bases and J lost 6, with 15 bases in between. CDR1 and CDR2 (germline): MRHNA, SNTAGT. The CDR3 contains 15 residues. CDR3 sequence (DNA): TGTGCCAGCAGTGTCGACACAGGGAGCCCCGGGGAGCTGTTTTTT. This gives the protein CASSVDTGSPGELFF.